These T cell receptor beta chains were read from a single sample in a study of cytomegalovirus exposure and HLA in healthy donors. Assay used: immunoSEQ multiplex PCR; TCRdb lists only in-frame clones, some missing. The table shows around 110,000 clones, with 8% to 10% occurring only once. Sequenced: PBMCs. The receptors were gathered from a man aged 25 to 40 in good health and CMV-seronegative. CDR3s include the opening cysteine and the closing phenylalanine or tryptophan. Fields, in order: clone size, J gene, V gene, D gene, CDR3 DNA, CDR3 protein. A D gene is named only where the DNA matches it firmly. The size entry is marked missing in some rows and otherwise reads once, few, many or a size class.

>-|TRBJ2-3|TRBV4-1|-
TGCGCCAGCAGCCAACCTAGCGTGAGTTTACGTAGGTATTTT
CASSQPSVSLRRYF
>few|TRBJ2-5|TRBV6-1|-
TGTGCCAGCAGAAAACCAGGTCCAGAGACCCAGTACTTC
CASRKPGPETQYF
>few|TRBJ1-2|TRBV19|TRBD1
TGTGCCAGTCCAAAGGACAGGGGTGACTATGGCTACACCTTC
CASPKDRGDYGYTF
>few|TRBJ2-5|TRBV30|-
TGTGCCTGGGACCCCGGGGTTTCAGTCCAAGAGACCCAGTACTTC
CAWDPGVSVQETQYF
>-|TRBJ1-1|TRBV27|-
TGTGCCAGCAGTTTATCGGTCAGAAACACTGAAGCTTTCTTT
CASSLSVRNTEAFF
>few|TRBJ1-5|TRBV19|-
TGTGCCAGTAGTATGGGAAGAACAGGGAATCAGCCCCAGCATTTT
CASSMGRTGNQPQHF
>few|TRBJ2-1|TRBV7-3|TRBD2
TGTGCCAGCAGCTTGGATGTAGCGGGAGTAAGGAGTGAGCAGTTCTTC
CASSLDVAGVRSEQFF
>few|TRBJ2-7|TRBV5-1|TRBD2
TGCGCCAGCAGCTTGGAGGGTCTGAGGCTAGCGGGTGAGCAGTACTTC
CASSLEGLRLAGEQYF
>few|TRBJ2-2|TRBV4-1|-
TGCGCCAGCAGCCAAGTAGGCGGGCGCCCGGACACCGGGGAGCTGTTTTTT
CASSQVGGRPDTGELFF
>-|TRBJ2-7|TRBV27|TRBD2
TGTGCCAGCAGTCTCCCTCCTAGCGGGAGAGGCCACGAGCAGTACTTC
CASSLPPSGRGHEQYF
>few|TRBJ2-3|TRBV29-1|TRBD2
TGCAGCGTTGAATATGGACTAGCGGGGGGCCAAAGCACAGATACGCAGTATTTT
CSVEYGLAGGQSTDTQYF
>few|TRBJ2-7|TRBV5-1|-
TGCGCCAGCAGGGGGACTTTGAGCTCCTACGAGCAGTACTTC
CASRGTLSSYEQYF
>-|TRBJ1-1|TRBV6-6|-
TGTGCCAGCAGTTCCCAGGGCCCGAACACTGAAGCTTTCTTT
CASSSQGPNTEAFF
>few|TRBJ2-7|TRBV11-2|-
TGTGCCAGCAGCTACAAGACAGGTACCACTACCTACGAGCAGTACTTC
CASSYKTGTTTYEQYF
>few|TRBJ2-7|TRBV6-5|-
TGTGCCAGCAGTCTTAATTCAGGGTGGGGCTACGAGCAGTACTTC
CASSLNSGWGYEQYF
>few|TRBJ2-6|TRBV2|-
TGTGCCAGCAGTTCTACAGGGATATCTGGGGCCAACGTCCTGACTTTC
CASSSTGISGANVLTF
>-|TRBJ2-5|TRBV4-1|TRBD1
TGCGCCAGCAGCCCAATACAGGGGGAAGAGACCCAGTACTTC
CASSPIQGEETQYF
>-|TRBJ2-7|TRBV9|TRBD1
TGTGCCAGCAGCCGGGGACAGGGCTACGAGCAGTACTTC
CASSRGQGYEQYF
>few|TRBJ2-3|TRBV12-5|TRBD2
TGTGCTAGTGTCAATCGACTAGCGGGAGGCAGGGCAGATACGCAGTATTTT
CASVNRLAGGRADTQYF
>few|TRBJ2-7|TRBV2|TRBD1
TGTGCCAGCAGGGACCGGACAGGGGAAGCCTACGAGCAGTACTTC
CASRDRTGEAYEQYF
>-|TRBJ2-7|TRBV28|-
TGTGCCAGCAGTCCCCACAGGGGAGGCGAGCAGTACTTC
CASSPHRGGEQYF
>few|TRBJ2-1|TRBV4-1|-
TGCGCCAGCAGCCAACTCACTAGCAGGGATGAGCAGTTCTTC
CASSQLTSRDEQFF
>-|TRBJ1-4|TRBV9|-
TGTGCCAGCAGCGTCATGGCTGCAACTAATGAAAAACTGTTTTTT
CASSVMAATNEKLFF
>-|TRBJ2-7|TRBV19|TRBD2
TGTGCCAGTAGTATTTCCGGGACTAGCGGGACGAGCTCCTACGAGCAGTACTTC
CASSISGTSGTSSYEQYF
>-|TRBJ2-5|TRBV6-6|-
TGTGCCAGCAGTGCCCTTCAGGGCCAAGAGACCCAGTACTTC
CASSALQGQETQYF
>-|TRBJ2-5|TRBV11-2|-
TGTGCCAGCAGTTCTACCCCCTCAGGAGGGCAGGAGACCCAGTACTTC
CASSSTPSGGQETQYF
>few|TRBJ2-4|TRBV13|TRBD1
TGTGCCAGCAGCACCCGAACACCGACAGGGATGGGCAAAAACATTCAGTACTTC
CASSTRTPTGMGKNIQYF
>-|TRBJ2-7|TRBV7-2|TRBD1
TGTGCCAGCAGCGCGATCCTGGACAGGGGGAAGAGCATGTACTTC
CASSAILDRGKSMYF
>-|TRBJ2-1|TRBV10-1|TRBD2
TGCGCCAGCAGTGAGAGCCGGCTAGCGGGAGGGCCTTACAATGAGCAGTTCTTC
CASSESRLAGGPYNEQFF
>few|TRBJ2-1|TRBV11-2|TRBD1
TGTGCCAGCAGCAACCTGGGCCCGGGACAGGGGGCAAATGAGCAGTTCTTC
CASSNLGPGQGANEQFF
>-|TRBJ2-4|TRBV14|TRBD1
TGTGCCAGCAGCCACCCAGGGGGTAAAAACATTCAGTACTTC
CASSHPGGKNIQYF
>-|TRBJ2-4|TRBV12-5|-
TGTGCTAGTGGGTCTCAAAAGGGACTAGCCAAAAACATTCAGTACTTC
CASGSQKGLAKNIQYF
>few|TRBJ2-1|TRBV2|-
TGTGCCAGCAGGATCTCTAGCGACTTCTACAATGAGCAGTTCTTC
CASRISSDFYNEQFF
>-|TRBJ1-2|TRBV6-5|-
TGTGCCAGCAGCCCCGACTCCTATGGCTACACCTTC
CASSPDSYGYTF
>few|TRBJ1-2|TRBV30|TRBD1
TGTGCCTCCTTCCGCGGGACAGCCCTCGGCTATGGCTACACCTTC
CASFRGTALGYGYTF
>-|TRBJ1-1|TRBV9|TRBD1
TGTGCCAGCACAAGGACAGGGGGCTCGAACACTGAAGCTTTCTTT
CASTRTGGSNTEAFF
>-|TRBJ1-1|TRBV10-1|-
TGCGCCAGCAGTGACTCAGGTTCTCCGGGGATGAACACTGAAGCTTTCTTT
CASSDSGSPGMNTEAFF
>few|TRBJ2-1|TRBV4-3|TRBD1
TGCGCCAGCAGCCAAGAGGACAGGGGCCCTTACAATGAGCAGTTCTTC
CASSQEDRGPYNEQFF
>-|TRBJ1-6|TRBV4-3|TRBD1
TGCGCCAGCAGCCTGGGACAGGGGGCTCATAATTCACCCCTCCACTTT
CASSLGQGAHNSPLHF
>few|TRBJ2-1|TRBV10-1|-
TGCGCCAGCAGGCGGGAACCCGAGGGTGAGCAGTTCTTC
CASRREPEGEQFF
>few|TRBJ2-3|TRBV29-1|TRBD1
TGCAGCGGAGGGACAGGGGGCACAGATACGCAGTATTTT
CSGGTGGTDTQYF
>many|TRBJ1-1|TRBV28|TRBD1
TGTGCCAGCAGTTCGAACGACAGGGGCCGCGCAATGAACACTGAAGCTTTCTTT
CASSSNDRGRAMNTEAFF
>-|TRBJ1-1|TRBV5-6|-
TGTGCCAGCAGCGCCGGGGGTGCTGAAGCTTTCTTT
CASSAGGAEAFF
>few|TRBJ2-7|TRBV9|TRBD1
TGTGCCAGCAGCCCCGGGGCAGGGGGTCACGAGCAGTACTTC
CASSPGAGGHEQYF
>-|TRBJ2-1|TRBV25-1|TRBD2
TGTGCCAGCAGTGACCGACTAGCGGGGGGCACCTACAATGAGCAGTTCTTC
CASSDRLAGGTYNEQFF
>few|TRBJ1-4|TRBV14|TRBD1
TGTGCCAGCAGCCAAGACCCGACAGGGCTTTGGGAAAAACTGTTTTTT
CASSQDPTGLWEKLFF
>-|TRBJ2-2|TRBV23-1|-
TGCGCCAGCGGGACGGAGGGGAACACCGGGGAGCTGTTTTTT
CASGTEGNTGELFF
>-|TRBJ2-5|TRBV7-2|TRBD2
TGTGCCAGCAGCTTACGGGCGGGGGGGCGCGAGACCCAGTACTTC
CASSLRAGGRETQYF
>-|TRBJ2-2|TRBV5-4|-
TGTGCCAGCAGCTCGTCAGTTGGGCTAGCCCCCGGGGAGCTGTTTTTT
CASSSSVGLAPGELFF